The 13 T cell receptor beta chains listed next were all sequenced from one sample in a study of blood T cells in healthy people across ages. Using a J-beta primer mix together with a sample-barcoded 5' primer, a second PCR was run for roughly 7 to 12 cycles. From the 5' RACE reads, TCRdb called clonotypes with MiXCR, one entry per CDR3 protein. The table has approximately 1,000,000 distinct CDR3 sequences, more than 30% seen once. What was sequenced was blood. The receptor set was obtained from a man aged 18 to 30 in good health.

A note on this clonotype: A much larger clone differs by one base, so this may be a read error. The chain has TRBV6-5 and TRBJ2-7, with a weak D call TRBD1 (6 bases). The V end was cut by 2 bases, the J end by 2 bases, with 13 bases between. The CDR3 length is 15 residues. Germline V gene data show CDR1 as MNHEY and CDR2 as SVGAGI. The DNA of the CDR3 is TGTGCCAGCAGTTACGCCTGGACAGAAACCTACGAGCAGTACTTC. This encodes CASSYAWTETYEQYF.

V and J are TRBV11-2 and TRBJ1-2, with D perhaps matching TRBD1 (6 bases). Germline assignment: CDR1 SGHAT and CDR2 FQNNGV. Deletions cut 5 bases from V and 6 bases from J, with 19 bases between. The CDR3 totals 15 residues. CDR3 DNA: TGTGCCAGCAGCCCGATTGACAGGACCGCTAATGGCTACACCTTC. This codes for CASSPIDRTANGYTF. The full variable domain, rest sourced from reference TRBV11-2 and TRBJ1-2, is EAGVAQSPRYKIIEKRQSVAFWCNPISGHATLYWYQQILGQGPKLLIQFQNNGVVDDSQLPKDRFSAERLKGVDSTLKIQPAKLEDSAVYLCASSPIDRTANGYTFGSGTRLTVV.

The rearrangement links TRBV6-6 to TRBJ2-7; the match to TRBD1 covers 7 bases. Germline V gene lookup returns CDR1 MNHNY and CDR2 SVGAGI (reference sequence). This CDR3 spans 15 amino acids. V lost 6 bases and J lost 0; bases outside the gene matches: 8. In nucleotides, the CDR3 is TGTGCCAGCAGCCACCCGGGACAGTTCTCCTACGAGCAGTACTTC. It codes for CASSHPGQFSYEQYF.

The chain recombines TRBV3-1 with TRBJ1-2; 7 positions agree with TRBD1. The J segment lost 7 bases and the V segment lost 3 bases, leaving 8 bases of the junction unmatched. CDR1 and CDR2 (germline): LGHDT, YNNKEL (reference sequence). The length of the CDR3 is 14 residues. CDR3 in amino acids: CASSQPTGVGGYTF. CDR3 nucleotides: TGTGCCAGCAGCCAGCCAACAGGGGTTGGTGGCTACACCTTC.

This clonotype was seen at least ten times. The chain employs TRBV5-1 and TRBJ2-1; D may be TRBD1 or TRBD2 (5 bases each). Germline CDR1 is SGHRS and CDR2 is YFSETQ. CDR3 size: 16 residues. With 5 bases removed from V and 10 bases from J, the gap between germline ends came to 25 bases. The CDR3 spells CASSSPGTSHLGEQFF. The CDR3 DNA reads as TGCGCCAGCAGTTCGCCCGGGACGTCGCATCTCGGAGAGCAGTTCTTC.

This clonotype was seen only a few times. The CDR3 sequence: CSARDPSGGGYEQYF. The CDR3 DNA reads as TGCAGTGCTAGAGATCCTAGCGGGGGAGGATACGAGCAGTACTTC. The chain employs TRBV20-1 and TRBJ2-7, with 10 bases lining up with TRBD2. CDR1 and CDR2 from the germline V gene are DFQATT and SNEGSKA (reference sequence). The J segment lost 4 bases and the V segment lost 0 bases, leaving 6 bases of the junction unmatched. The CDR3 contains 15 residues.

V and J are TRBV7-2 and TRBJ2-1, with 7 bases that match TRBD2. Germline V gene data show CDR1 as SGHTA and CDR2 as FQGNSA. After removal of 4 bases from V and 3 bases from J, the junction contained 6 bases not matched to a gene. This CDR3 is built from 15 residues. CDR3 bases: TGTGCCAGCAGCTCTAGGAGCGGGGACTACAATGAGCAGTTCTTC. Amino acid sequence: CASSSRSGDYNEQFF.

CDR3 in DNA: TGTGCCAGCCGCGTTCCAAGGCAGACAGCTTTCTTT. Its translation is CASRVPRQTAFF. The chain couples TRBV6-1 to TRBJ1-1, with D hard to call. Per the germline V gene, CDR1 is MNHNS and CDR2 is SASEGT. CDR3 length: 12 amino acids. Deletions cut 8 bases from V and 10 bases from J, with 17 bases between.

The gene calls are TRBV20-1 and TRBJ1-5, with D perhaps TRBD1 (6 bases). Germline loops: CDR1 DFQATT, CDR2 SNEGSKA (reference sequence). This CDR3 contains 15 residues. Between the trimmed V and J ends, which lost 6 bases and 2 bases, there was a span of 17 bases. DNA of the CDR3: TGCAGTGCCCCGGAAAGGGGGTATGGCAATCAGCCCCAGCATTTT. Translating gives CSAPERGYGNQPQHF.

This clonotype was observed a handful of times. This chain joins TRBV4-2 and TRBJ1-1; no firm D call. The CDR3 sequence is 14 residues long. Trimming cost V 2 bases and J 3 bases, with 10 bases left between them. From germline, CDR1 is LGHNA and CDR2 YNFKEQ. Here the CDR3 reads CASSQPDGDTEAFF. In nucleotides, the CDR3 is TGTGCCAGCAGCCAACCCGACGGAGACACTGAAGCTTTCTTT.

A few counts support this clonotype. The rearrangement uses TRBV4-2 and TRBJ2-3; 9 nucleotides match TRBD2. The CDR3 has 15 residues. The J segment lost 1 base and the V segment lost 8 bases, leaving 7 bases of the junction unmatched. Looked up from germline, CDR1 is LGHNA and CDR2 is YNFKEQ. The CDR3 nucleotides are TGTGCCAGCCAAGAGACTAGCGGCGGCACAGATACGCAGTATTTT. Amino acids: CASQETSGGTDTQYF.

The CDR3, as DNA: TGTGCCAGCAGTTTAGGGACTAGCGGGGGTTTTGTTACGCAGTATTTT. Its protein is CASSLGTSGGFVTQYF. V gene TRBV27 combines with J gene TRBJ2-3, with TRBD2 identical over 14 bases. The CDR3 spans 16 residues. CDR1 and CDR2 from the germline V gene are MNHEY and SMNVEV (reference sequence). Unmatched junction bases numbered 6, after V lost 2 bases and J lost 8 bases.

The genes are TRBV4-3 and TRBJ2-2; TRBD2 agrees at 9 bases. The germline CDR1 and CDR2 sequences are LGHNA and YSLEER. J lost 3 bases, V lost 0 bases, and 14 bases had no gene match. The CDR3 runs 20 residues. The CDR3 nucleotides are TGCGCCAGCAGCCAAGAGATTCGGCGGGGGGGCCGAAGGGACACCGGGGAGCTGTTTTTT. Protein sequence: CASSQEIRRGGRRDTGELFF.